These 22 T cell receptor beta chains originate from one sample sequenced in a study of Graves' ophthalmopathy and Graves' hyperthyroidism. RNA transcripts yielded amplified TCR beta CDR3 regions. The authors performed first-round RT-PCR with HTBI primers and then a second-round multiplex PCR. In TCRdb, the multiplex PCR reads were re-called with MiXCR into one record per CDR3 protein. The sample lists about 620,000 distinct CDR3 sequences; around a fifth were seen once. The sample taken for sequencing was peripheral blood. These receptors all stem from a woman younger than 35 with stable Graves' hyperthyroidism. Some clones in this sample may be carry-over from other donors' samples.

This clonotype showed up many times. The chain recombines TRBV4-3 with TRBJ2-7, with 8 bases that match TRBD1. Germline-derived CDR1 and CDR2 are LGHNA and YSLEER. V trimming: 4 bases; J trimming: 5 bases; junction bases outside the gene matches: 13. The CDR3 covers 16 residues. The CDR3 reads CASSRKRGTGPDEQYF. The CDR3 coding sequence is TGCGCCAGCAGCCGAAAGAGAGGGACAGGTCCTGACGAGCAGTACTTC.

This clonotype showed up many times. J is TRBJ2-2 and V is TRBV6-1, with 8 bases identical to TRBD1. Germline assignment: CDR1 MNHNS and CDR2 SASEGT. The CDR3 runs 15 residues. V shed 2 bases and J 6 bases; nucleotides not matched to a gene: 5. The CDR3 DNA sequence: TGTGCCAGCAGTGAAATGAGGACAGGGTCCGGGGAGCTGTTTTTT. It encodes CASSEMRTGSGELFF.

In this sample, this clonotype turned up many times. V is TRBV15 and J is TRBJ1-3; D unclear. The CDR3 runs to 16 residues. V was cut by 4 bases and J by 0 bases, with 13 bases left in between. Germline values: CDR1 LNHNV, CDR2 YYDKDF (reference sequence). Written as DNA, the CDR3 is TGTGCCACCAGCACAGACTTGACTGCCTCTGGAAACACCATATATTTT. Translating gives CATSTDLTASGNTIYF.

In its sample, this clonotype was seen many times. The rearrangement links TRBV7-9 to TRBJ1-6; D gene uncertain. The V end lost 2 bases, the J end lost 7 bases, and 12 bases lay between the germline ends. CDR1 is SEHNR, CDR2 FQNEAQ, per germline (reference sequence). The CDR3 runs to 15 residues. As DNA, the CDR3 is TGTGCCAGCAGCTTAACAATGACGACAAATTCACCCCTCCACTTT. It yields the protein CASSLTMTTNSPLHF.

This clonotype was counted at least ten times. The CDR3 DNA follows: TGCAGTGCTGGGCCAGACAGGGGCTACGAGCAGTACTTC. Its protein is CSAGPDRGYEQYF. This rearrangement joins TRBV20-1 to TRBJ2-7; 8 bases are shared with TRBD1. Germline loops: CDR1 DFQATT, CDR2 SNEGSKA (reference sequence). The CDR3 covers 13 residues. Losses at the gene ends were 5 bases for V and 3 bases for J; bases not matched to a gene: 6.

This chain connects TRBV20-1 to TRBJ1-1; TRBD1 matches at 9 bases. Germline V CDR1 and CDR2: DFQATT, SNEGSKA (reference sequence). V dropped 6 bases and J dropped 7; count of bases not matched to a gene: 6. This CDR3 has 12 amino acids. This CDR3 reads CSAWTGDDEAFF. DNA of the CDR3: TGCAGTGCATGGACAGGGGATGATGAAGCTTTCTTT.

This clonotype was seen many times. The chain carries TRBV10-3 and TRBJ2-2, with no clear D. Germline lookup yields CDR1 ENHRY and CDR2 SYGVKD. Trimming stripped 2 bases from V and 6 bases from J, with 4 bases between. The CDR3 has 12 residues. CDR3 in DNA: TGTGCCATCAGTGAGGGTGCCGGGGAGCTGTTTTTT. Encoded protein: CAISEGAGELFF.

This clonotype was observed a handful of times. This rearrangement joins TRBV4-1 to TRBJ1-2; 8 nucleotides match TRBD1. Germline V lookup: CDR1 MGHRA, CDR2 YSYEKL. The CDR3 extends over 15 amino acids. Germline trimming cut 3 bases from V and 8 bases from J; bases unmatched to any gene: 11. Here the CDR3 DNA reads TGCGCCAGCAGCCAGGACAGGGCCCCTACGGTCGGCTACACCTTC. It yields the protein CASSQDRAPTVGYTF.

This chain uses TRBV27 with TRBJ2-7; D unresolved. The CDR3 has 15 amino acids. The V end was cut by 5 bases, the J end by 5 bases, with 19 bases between. Germline CDR1 is MNHEY and CDR2 is SMNVEV (reference sequence). The chain's CDR3 is CASSPQEALSDEQYF. The CDR3 coding sequence is TGTGCCAGCAGTCCCCAAGAAGCCCTAAGCGACGAGCAGTACTTC.

As regards this clonotype: The junction differs from germline at one of its ends, possibly a read error. J is TRBJ2-5 and V is TRBV6-2 or TRBV6-3, with D tentatively TRBD1 (6 bases). The CDR3 consists of 13 residues. CDR1 and CDR2 from the germline V gene are MNHEY and SVGEGT. The CDR3 region is CATARGRWESQYF. The CDR3 region has the DNA TGTGCCACCGCCAGGGGCCGGTGGGAGAGCCAGTACTTC.

This clonotype was picked up a small number of times. The gene calls are TRBV29-1 and TRBJ1-1; D not certain. The CDR3 runs to 12 residues. Germline CDR1 is SQVTM and CDR2 is ANQGSEA. The V gene lost 4 bases and the J gene lost 1 base, with 7 bases spanning the gap. The CDR3 here is CSVAHRNTEAFF. CDR3 DNA sequence: TGCAGCGTTGCACATAGGAACACTGAAGCTTTCTTT. The whole variable domain, filled in from reference TRBV29-1 and TRBJ1-1, reads SAVISQKPSRDICQRGTSLTIQCQVDSQVTMMFWYRQQPGQSLTLIATANQGSEATYESGFVIDKFPISRPNLTFSTLTVSNMSPEDSSIYLCSVAHRNTEAFFGQGTRLTVV.

This clonotype was found many times. CDR3: CSARPGPPKSEQYF. As DNA, the CDR3 is TGCAGTGCTAGGCCGGGACCGCCAAAATCCGAGCAGTACTTC. The V gene is TRBV20-1, the J gene TRBJ2-7, with D possibly being TRBD1 or TRBD2 (5 bases each). V was cut by 3 bases and J by 6 bases, with 18 bases left in between. Per the germline V gene, CDR1 is DFQATT and CDR2 is SNEGSKA (reference sequence). The CDR3 loop spans 14 amino acids.

This clonotype was counted at least ten times. The chain links TRBV7-9 to TRBJ2-7; 7 bases agree with TRBD2. The CDR3 is 17 residues long. Per germline, CDR1 SEHNR and CDR2 FQNEAQ (reference sequence). With 5 bases clipped from V and 5 bases from J, the junction kept 18 bases outside the gene matches. The CDR3 nucleotides read TGTGCCAGCAGCCCGAGGGGTGGAGCGGGAAGATATAACGAGCAGTACTTC. It yields the protein CASSPRGGAGRYNEQYF.

This chain connects TRBV12-3 or TRBV12-4 to TRBJ1-1; unclear D gene. V lost 1 base, J lost 1 base, and 7 bases lay in between. This CDR3 is built from 14 residues. The CDR3 DNA follows: TGTGCCAGCAGTTTAGGTTTCTCGAACACTGAAGCTTTCTTT. The encoded protein is CASSLGFSNTEAFF.

Remarks on this clonotype: Germline and junction disagree at one end, which may indicate a read error. This sequence joins TRBV6-5 and TRBJ1-5; D is unresolved. There are 13 residues in the CDR3. Germline CDR1 MNHEY, CDR2 SVGAGI. The CDR3 reads CASSSQQYQPQHF. The CDR3 coding sequence is TGTGCCAGCAGTTCTCAGCAGTATCAGCCTCAGCATTTT.

This clonotype was seen at least ten times. The rearrangement links TRBV3-1 to TRBJ2-5; D is ambiguous. The CDR3 covers 12 residues. Trimming removed 4 bases at V and 3 bases at J, with 6 bases between. Germline values: CDR1 LGHDT, CDR2 YNNKEL (reference sequence). CDR3 sequence reads: CASSRVKETQYF. The CDR3 DNA reads TGTGCCAGCAGCCGGGTGAAAGAGACCCAGTACTTC.

This clonotype occurred many times. V gene TRBV6-4 combines with J gene TRBJ1-1; D not certain. Trimming pared 8 bases from V and 10 bases from J, leaving 41 bases between. Germline-derived CDR1 and CDR2 are MRHNA and SNTAGT. This CDR3 region has 20 residues. The CDR3 sequence: CASQSPLLVFLVGRTRGAFF. The CDR3, as DNA: TGTGCCAGCCAATCACCCCTACTCGTCTTTCTTGTGGGAAGGACCCGAGGAGCTTTCTTT.

This clonotype was counted only a few times. The chain has TRBV19 and TRBJ1-1; D ambiguous. The ends were cut back, 4 bases at V and 0 bases at J, with 6 bases in the middle. The CDR3 is 13 residues long. The germline V gene has CDR1 LNHDA and CDR2 SQIVND (reference sequence). The CDR3 coding sequence is TGTGCCAGTAGTACCCGGGTGAACACTGAAGCTTTCTTT. This encodes CASSTRVNTEAFF.

Remarks on this clonotype: A read error may explain this, as a much larger clone is one base away. V is TRBV19 and J is TRBJ1-5; D is ambiguous. CDR3 size: 15 residues. The germline V gene encodes CDR1 LNHDA and CDR2 SQIVND (reference sequence). The CDR3 DNA reads as TGTGCCAGTAGTATATTTTGGGGAGGCAATCAGCCCCTGCATTTT. Translation: CASSIFWGGNQPLHF.

The chain joins TRBV7-2 to TRBJ2-7; 7 bases match TRBD1. CDR3 length: 13 residues. Germline trimming cut 6 bases from V and 5 bases from J; bases unmatched to any gene: 7. Germline CDR1 SGHTA, CDR2 FQGNSA. In nucleotides, the CDR3 is TGTGCCAGCAGAAACAGGGGAAGGAACGAGCAGTACTTC. It codes for CASRNRGRNEQYF.

This clonotype was counted many times. The chain uses TRBV6-4 and TRBJ1-5, with TRBD1 matching 12 bases. The germline CDR1 and CDR2 sequences are MRHNA and SNTAGT. The V segment lost 5 bases and the J segment 0 bases; nucleotides outside the gene matches: 5. The CDR3 spans 17 residues. The CDR3 bases are TGTGCCAGCAGTAACGGGACAGGGGGCCTTAGCAATCAGCCCCAGCATTTT. This codes for CASSNGTGGLSNQPQHF.

There are many counts of this clonotype. The rearrangement uses TRBV6-1 and TRBJ1-2; 9 bases map to TRBD1. There are 15 residues in the CDR3. CDR1 is MNHNS and CDR2 is SASEGT in the germline V gene. J gave up 6 bases and V 3 bases, and 8 bases lay outside the gene matches. CDR3 sequence: CASSDTGGTVDGYTF. The DNA for the CDR3 is TGTGCCAGCAGTGACACAGGGGGCACTGTGGATGGCTACACCTTC.